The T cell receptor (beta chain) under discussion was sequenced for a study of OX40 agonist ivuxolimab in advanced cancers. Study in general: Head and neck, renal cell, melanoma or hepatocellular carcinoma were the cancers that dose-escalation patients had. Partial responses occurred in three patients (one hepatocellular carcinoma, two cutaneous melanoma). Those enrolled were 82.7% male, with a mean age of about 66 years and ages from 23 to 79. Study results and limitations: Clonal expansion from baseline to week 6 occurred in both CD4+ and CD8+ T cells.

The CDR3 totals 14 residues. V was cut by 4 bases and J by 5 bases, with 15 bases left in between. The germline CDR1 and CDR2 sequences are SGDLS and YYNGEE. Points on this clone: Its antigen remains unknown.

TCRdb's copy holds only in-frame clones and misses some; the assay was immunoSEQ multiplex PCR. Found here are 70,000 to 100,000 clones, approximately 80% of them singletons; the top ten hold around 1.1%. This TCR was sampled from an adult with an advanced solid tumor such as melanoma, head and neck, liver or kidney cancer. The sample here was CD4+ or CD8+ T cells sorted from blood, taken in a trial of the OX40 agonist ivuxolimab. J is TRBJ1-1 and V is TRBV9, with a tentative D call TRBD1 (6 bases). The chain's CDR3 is CASSRRGGKTEAFF. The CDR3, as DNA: TGTGCCAGCAGCCGAAGGGGGGGTAAGACTGAAGCTTTCTTT.